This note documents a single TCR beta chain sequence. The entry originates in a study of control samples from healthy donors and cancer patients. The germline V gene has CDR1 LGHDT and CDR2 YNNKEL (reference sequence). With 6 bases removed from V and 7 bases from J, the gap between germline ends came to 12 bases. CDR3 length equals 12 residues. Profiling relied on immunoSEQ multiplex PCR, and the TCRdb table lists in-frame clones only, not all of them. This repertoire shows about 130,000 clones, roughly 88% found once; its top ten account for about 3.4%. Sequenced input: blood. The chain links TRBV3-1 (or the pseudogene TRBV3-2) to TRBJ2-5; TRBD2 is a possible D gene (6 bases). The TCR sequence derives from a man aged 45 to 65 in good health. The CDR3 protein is CASSRDLGTQYF. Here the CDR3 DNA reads TGTGCCAGCAGTCGGGACTTAGGGACCCAGTACTTC.